This TCR beta chain was identified during a study of post-analysis software for immune sequencing data. For this clonotype: Its antigen is unidentified.

General observations from the study: About 5 TRBV segments occurring more often in patients than controls included TRBV5-6, TRBV5-1 and TRBV20-1.

The V end lost 2 bases, the J end lost 3 bases, and 17 bases lay between the germline ends. The CDR3 sequence is 16 residues long. From germline, CDR1 is KGHSH and CDR2 LQKENI. The authors incorporated unique molecular identifiers into the TCR beta cDNA libraries. TCRdb re-called the PCR reads with MiXCR, one entry per CDR3 protein. Seen here are fewer than 850,000 distinct CDR3 sequences, around 27% observed once, and the top ten hold under 0.7%. The sequence was collected from a girl aged 5-17 years with multiple sclerosis. The specimen was blood. V gene TRBV18 combines with J gene TRBJ2-7; D is perhaps TRBD1 (6 bases). The CDR3 coding sequence is TGTGCCAGCTCACCAACACGGGACAAGAGAAACTACGAGCAGTACTTC. It yields the protein CASSPTRDKRNYEQYF.